In this sample, the clone carrying this T cell receptor beta chain turned up many times. The antigen is not known. The data originate from a study of T-cell reconstitution after alpha-beta-depleted transplantation in children. TCRbeta library preparation incorporated unique molecular identifiers. TCRdb used MiXCR to reprocess the PCR reads, holding one entry per CDR3 protein. The profile shows a few hundred thousand distinct CDR3 sequences, about 6.6% of them singletons. Whole-study findings and limits: Surviving thymic progenitors and recipient T cells were the source of high TCRbeta diversity at day 60 in some patients. At around two months after transplant, the alpha-beta T cells were reportedly derived from several hundred expanded clones that came from non-depleted graft cells.

CDR1 is KGHSH, CDR2 LQKENI, per germline. Trimming pared 4 bases from V and 7 bases from J, leaving 7 bases between. The CDR3 extends over 12 amino acids. The chain is built from TRBV18 and TRBJ1-4; D unclear. This clonotype was sampled from a boy aged 2 to 10 with acute lymphoblastic leukemia, due to receive a stem cell transplant. The sample here was PBMCs, taken before TCRalphabeta/CD19-depleted stem cell transplant. CDR3 nucleotides: TGTGCCAGCTCACGGGAGACTGAAAAACTGTTTTTT. As protein: CASSRETEKLFF.